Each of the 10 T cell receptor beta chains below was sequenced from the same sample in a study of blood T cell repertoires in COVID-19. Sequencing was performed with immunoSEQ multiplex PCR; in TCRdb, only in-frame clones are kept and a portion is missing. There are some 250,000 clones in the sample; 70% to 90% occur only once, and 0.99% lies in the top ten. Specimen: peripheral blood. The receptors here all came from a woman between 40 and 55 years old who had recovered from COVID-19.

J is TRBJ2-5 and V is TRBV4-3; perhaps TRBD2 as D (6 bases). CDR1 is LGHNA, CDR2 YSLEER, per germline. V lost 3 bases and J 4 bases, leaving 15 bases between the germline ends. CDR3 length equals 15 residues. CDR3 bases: TGCGCCAGCAGCCAGGGTCCGGGAGAGGGAGAGACCCAGTACTTC. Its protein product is CASSQGPGEGETQYF.

The CDR3 DNA sequence: TGTGCCTGGAGGGGGGACACTAACACTGAAGCTTTCTTT. Its protein product is CAWRGDTNTEAFF. This chain links TRBV30 with TRBJ1-1, with a tentative D call TRBD1 (6 bases). V lost 3 bases and J 2 bases, leaving 10 bases between the germline ends. Germline V gene data show CDR1 as GTSNPN and CDR2 as SVGIG (reference sequence). The CDR3 sequence is 13 residues long. Based on the CDR3 plus reference TRBV30 and TRBJ1-1, the full variable domain is SQTIHQWPATLVQPVGSPLSLECTVEGTSNPNLYWYRQAAGRGLQLLFYSVGIGQISSEVPQNLSASRPQDRQFILSSKKLLLSDSGFYLCAWRGDTNTEAFFGQGTRLTVV.

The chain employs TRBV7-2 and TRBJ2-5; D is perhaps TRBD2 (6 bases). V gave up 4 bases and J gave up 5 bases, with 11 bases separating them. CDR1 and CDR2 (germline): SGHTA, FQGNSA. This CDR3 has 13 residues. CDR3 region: CASSWRDWETQYF. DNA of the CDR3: TGTGCCAGCAGCTGGCGGGACTGGGAGACCCAGTACTTC.

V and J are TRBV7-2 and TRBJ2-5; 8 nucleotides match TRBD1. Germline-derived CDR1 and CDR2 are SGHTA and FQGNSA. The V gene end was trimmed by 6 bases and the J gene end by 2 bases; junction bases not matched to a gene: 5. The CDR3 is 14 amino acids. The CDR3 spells CASRGRGPQETQYF. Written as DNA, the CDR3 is TGTGCCAGCAGGGGCAGGGGGCCGCAAGAGACCCAGTACTTC.

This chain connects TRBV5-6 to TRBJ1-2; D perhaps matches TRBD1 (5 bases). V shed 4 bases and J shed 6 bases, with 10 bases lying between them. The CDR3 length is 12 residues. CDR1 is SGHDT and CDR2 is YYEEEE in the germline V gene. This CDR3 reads CASSLGANGYTF. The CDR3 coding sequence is TGTGCCAGCAGCCTAGGGGCAAATGGCTACACCTTC.

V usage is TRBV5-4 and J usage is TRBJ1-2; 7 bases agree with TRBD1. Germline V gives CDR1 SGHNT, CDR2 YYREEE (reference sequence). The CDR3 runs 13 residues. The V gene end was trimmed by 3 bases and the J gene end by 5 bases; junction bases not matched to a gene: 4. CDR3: CASSSTQGYGYTF. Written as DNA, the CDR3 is TGTGCCAGCAGCTCCACACAGGGGTATGGCTACACCTTC.

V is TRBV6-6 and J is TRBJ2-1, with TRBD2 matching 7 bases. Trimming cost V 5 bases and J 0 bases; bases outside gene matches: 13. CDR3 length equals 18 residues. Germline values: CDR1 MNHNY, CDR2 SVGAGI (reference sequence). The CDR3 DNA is TGTGCCAGCAGTCCCTATCCAACTAGCGTACCCTCCTACAATGAGCAGTTCTTC. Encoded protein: CASSPYPTSVPSYNEQFF.

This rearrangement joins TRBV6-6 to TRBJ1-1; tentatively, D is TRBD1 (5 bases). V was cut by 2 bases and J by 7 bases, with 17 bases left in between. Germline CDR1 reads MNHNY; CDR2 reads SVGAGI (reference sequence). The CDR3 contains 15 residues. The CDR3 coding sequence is TGTGCCAGCAGTTACGGCCAGGGCGGGGGTTATGAAGCTTTCTTT. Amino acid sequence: CASSYGQGGGYEAFF.

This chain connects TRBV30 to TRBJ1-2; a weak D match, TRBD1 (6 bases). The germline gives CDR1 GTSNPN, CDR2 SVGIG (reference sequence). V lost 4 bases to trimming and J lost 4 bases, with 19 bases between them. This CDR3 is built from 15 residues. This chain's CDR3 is CAWTKGGGTIYGYTF. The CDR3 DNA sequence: TGTGCCTGGACCAAAGGGGGGGGGACCATCTATGGCTACACCTTC. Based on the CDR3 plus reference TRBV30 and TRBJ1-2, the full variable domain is SQTIHQWPATLVQPVGSPLSLECTVEGTSNPNLYWYRQAAGRGLQLLFYSVGIGQISSEVPQNLSASRPQDRQFILSSKKLLLSDSGFYLCAWTKGGGTIYGYTFGSGTRLTVV.

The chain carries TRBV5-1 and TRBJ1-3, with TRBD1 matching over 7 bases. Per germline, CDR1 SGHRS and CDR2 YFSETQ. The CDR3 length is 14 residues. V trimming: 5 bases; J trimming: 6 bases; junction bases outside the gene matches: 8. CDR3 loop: CASRPGQDQNTIYF. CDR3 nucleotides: TGCGCCAGCAGACCCGGACAGGACCAAAACACCATATATTTT.